This T cell receptor (beta chain) was captured in a study of T cells in localized non-small cell lung cancer. Produced via immunoSEQ multiplex PCR; TCRdb's table is partial and in-frame only. Of 20,000 to 25,000 clones in the sample, about 88% were seen once. Findings of the study overall: A median roughly 50 of the top 100 tumor clones appeared in adjacent lung.

The germline V gene has CDR1 LGHNA and CDR2 YSLEER. The V segment lost 2 bases and the J segment 5 bases; nucleotides outside the gene matches: 8. CDR3 length equals 16 residues. As regards this clone: What it binds is not known.

This clonotype originated in a male donor at least 60 years old with stage I lung adenocarcinoma. The V and J genes are TRBV4-3 and TRBJ2-1; 8 positions agree with TRBD2. The specimen comprised peripheral blood, sampled before any cancer treatment. The CDR3 coding sequence is TGCGCCAGCAGCCAAACCAGCGGGAGTTTCCACAATGAGCAGTTCTTC. Amino acids: CASSQTSGSFHNEQFF.